These 5 T cell receptor beta chains came from one sample sequenced in a study of cytomegalovirus exposure and HLA in healthy donors. Vbeta (60) and Jbeta (13) primers were used in the PCR. Sequencing was performed with immunoSEQ multiplex PCR; in TCRdb, only in-frame clones are kept and a portion is missing. The table has some 150,000 clones, roughly 76% seen once; the top ten hold about 13%. Sequenced material: PBMCs. The receptors shown here come from a woman between 45 and 65 years old in good health and CMV-seronegative.

The genes are TRBV4-3 and TRBJ1-2; 9 bases align to TRBD1. The CDR3 spans 15 residues. Germline trimming cut 4 bases from V and 2 bases from J; bases unmatched to any gene: 5. Germline V gene lookup returns CDR1 LGHNA and CDR2 YSLEER. CDR3 sequence: CASSPTGTGNYGYTF. CDR3 sequence (DNA): TGCGCCAGCAGCCCCACCGGGACAGGGAACTATGGCTACACCTTC.

This clone appeared a single time. The chain has TRBV6-4 and TRBJ1-1; tentatively, D is TRBD1 (5 bases). The CDR3 consists of 16 residues. Trimming stripped 4 bases from V and 7 bases from J, with 22 bases between. Germline V CDR1 and CDR2: MRHNA, SNTAGT. CDR3 sequence (DNA): TGTGCCAGCAGTGCCCAGGGCCAGGTTGGGTTAGGTGAAGCTTTCTTT. It codes for CASSAQGQVGLGEAFF.

Regarding this clone: The sample has other DNA sequences that encode this CDR3 too. The chain employs TRBV19 and TRBJ2-5, with D uncertain. Germline CDR1 LNHDA, CDR2 SQIVND (reference sequence). This CDR3 contains 14 residues. The V gene lost 1 base and the J gene lost 1 base, with 7 bases spanning the gap. CDR3 in DNA: TGTGCCAGTAGTATAGGAGGTTCCCAAGAGACCCAGTACTTC. Its translation: CASSIGGSQETQYF.

This clone was seen a handful of times. The chain joins TRBV7-3 to TRBJ2-3; a weak D match, TRBD2 (6 bases). Trimming stripped 4 bases from V and 2 bases from J, with 10 bases between. The CDR3 extends over 14 amino acids. CDR1 SGHTA and CDR2 FQGTGA come from the germline V gene. CDR3 protein: CASSSRGITDTQYF. The CDR3 region has the DNA TGTGCCAGCAGCTCCCGGGGGATCACAGATACGCAGTATTTT.

This chain connects TRBV2 to TRBJ1-2; 7 nucleotides agree with TRBD1. The V and J ends lost 3 bases and 4 bases, in that order; junction bases with no gene match: 11. The CDR3 consists of 16 residues. CDR1 and CDR2 (germline): SNHLY, FYNNEI. CDR3: CASSDRRTGAGYGYTF. DNA of the CDR3: TGTGCCAGCAGTGATAGGAGAACAGGGGCCGGCTATGGCTACACCTTC.